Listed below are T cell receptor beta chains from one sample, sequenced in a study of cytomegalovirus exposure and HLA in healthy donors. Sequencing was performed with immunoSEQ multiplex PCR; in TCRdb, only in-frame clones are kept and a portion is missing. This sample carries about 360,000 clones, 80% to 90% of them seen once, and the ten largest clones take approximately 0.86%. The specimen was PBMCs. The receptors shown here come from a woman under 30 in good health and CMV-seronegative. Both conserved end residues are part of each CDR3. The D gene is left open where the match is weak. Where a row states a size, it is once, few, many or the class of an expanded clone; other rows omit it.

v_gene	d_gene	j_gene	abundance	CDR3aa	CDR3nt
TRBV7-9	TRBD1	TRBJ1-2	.	CASSFPGQGTINYGYTF	TGTGCCAGCAGCTTTCCGGGACAGGGGACCATCAACTATGGCTACACCTTC
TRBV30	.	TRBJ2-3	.	CAWRKLTGAYSTDTQYF	TGTGCCTGGAGGAAGTTAACGGGAGCCTACTCCACAGATACGCAGTATTTT
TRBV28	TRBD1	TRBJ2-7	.	CASSSRGRLYEQYF	TGTGCCAGCAGTTCCAGGGGGCGTTTGTACGAGCAGTACTTC
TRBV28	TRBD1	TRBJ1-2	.	CASSSGDRGDGYTF	TGTGCCAGCAGTAGCGGGGACAGGGGGGATGGCTACACCTTC
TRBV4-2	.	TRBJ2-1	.	CASSQEIAALDNEQFF	TGTGCCAGCAGCCAGGAGATAGCGGCCCTAGACAATGAGCAGTTCTTC
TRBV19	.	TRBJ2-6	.	CASGSAISGANVLTF	TGTGCCAGCGGGAGCGCTATCTCTGGGGCCAACGTCCTGACTTTC
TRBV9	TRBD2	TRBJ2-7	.	CASSVAGRAGVTEQYF	TGTGCCAGCAGCGTAGCGGGAAGAGCGGGAGTAACCGAGCAGTACTTC
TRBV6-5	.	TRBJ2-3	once	CASTPGRADTQYF	TGTGCCAGCACCCCGGGAAGGGCAGATACGCAGTATTTT
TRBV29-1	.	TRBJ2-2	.	CSVDAGTELFF	TGCAGCGTTGATGCGGGAACGGAGCTGTTTTTT
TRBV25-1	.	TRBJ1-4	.	CASSERESGANEKLFF	TGTGCCAGCAGTGAGCGGGAGTCAGGGGCTAATGAAAAACTGTTTTTT
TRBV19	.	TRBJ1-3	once	CASSPSATGLGNTIYF	TGTGCCAGTAGTCCCTCCGCTACAGGGCTCGGAAACACCATATATTTT
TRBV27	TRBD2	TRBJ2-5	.	CASSSFPSGSQETQYF	TGTGCCAGCAGTTCCTTCCCTAGCGGAAGTCAAGAGACCCAGTACTTC
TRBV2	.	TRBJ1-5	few	CASSEVPGWGQPQHF	TGTGCCAGCAGTGAGGTCCCAGGGTGGGGTCAGCCCCAGCATTTT
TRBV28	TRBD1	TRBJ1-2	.	CASSLTGGKSGGYTF	TGTGCCAGCAGTCTTACAGGGGGAAAATCGGGGGGCTACACCTTC
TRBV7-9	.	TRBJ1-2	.	CASSSISRHVGYTF	TGTGCCAGCAGCTCCATTTCCCGACACGTTGGCTACACCTTC